Listed below are T cell receptor beta chains from one sample, sequenced in a study of Graves' ophthalmopathy and Graves' hyperthyroidism. TCRdb independently ran MiXCR on the multiplex PCR reads; one entry per CDR3 protein. The table records hundreds of thousands of distinct CDR3 sequences, around a fifth of them present only once. The specimen sequenced was peripheral blood. These receptors all come from a young woman with stable Graves' hyperthyroidism. Some clones in this sample may be carry-over from other donors' samples. Both conserved end residues are part of each CDR3. D genes are given only for firm matches. Clone size appears in some rows only: once, few, many, or a class for an expanded clone.

J: TRBJ1-2; size: many; D: NA; V: TRBV6-5; CDR3: CASSYGGTNYGYTF; DNA: TGTGCCAGCAGTTACGGGGGAACTAACTATGGCTACACCTTC
J: TRBJ2-7; size: few; D: TRBD1; V: TRBV11-1; CDR3: CASSLSAGTASYEQYF; DNA: TGTGCCAGCAGCTTATCAGCTGGGACAGCTTCCTACGAGCAGTACTTC
J: TRBJ1-1; size: few; D: TRBD1; V: TRBV10-3; CDR3: CATKAISGQGNTEAFF; DNA: TGTGCCACCAAGGCCATTTCGGGACAGGGGAACACTGAAGCTTTCTTT
J: TRBJ1-5; size: NA; D: TRBD1; V: TRBV28; CDR3: CASRFNGQGENQPQHF; DNA: TGTGCCAGCAGGTTTAACGGACAGGGGGAGAATCAGCCCCAGCATTTT
J: TRBJ2-7; size: many; D: NA; V: TRBV6-2/TRBV6-3; CDR3: CAIQPRGAGEQYF; DNA: TGTGCCATTCAGCCCCGGGGGGCTGGGGAGCAGTACTTC
J: TRBJ1-1; size: many; D: TRBD1; V: TRBV5-1; CDR3: CASSFPTGGNTEAFF; DNA: TGCGCCAGCAGCTTCCCAACAGGGGGAAACACTGAAGCTTTCTTT
J: TRBJ2-5; size: many; D: TRBD1; V: TRBV4-1; CDR3: CASSWTGTETQYF; DNA: TGCGCCAGCAGCTGGACAGGTACCGAGACCCAGTACTTC
J: TRBJ1-1; size: NA; D: TRBD1; V: TRBV28; CDR3: CASSPRGDAEAFF; DNA: TGTGCCAGCAGCCCCAGGGGGGACGCTGAAGCTTTCTTT
J: TRBJ1-1; size: NA; D: NA; V: TRBV19; CDR3: CASSTARVRTEAFF; DNA: TGTGCCAGTAGTACAGCCAGAGTTCGGACTGAAGCTTTCTTT
J: TRBJ2-2; size: few; D: TRBD1; V: TRBV6-1; CDR3: CASSPTGGIGTGELFF; DNA: TGTGCCAGCAGCCCCACAGGGGGCATTGGAACCGGGGAGCTGTTTTTT
J: TRBJ1-5; size: many; D: TRBD1; V: TRBV20-1; CDR3: CSARGGQLNQPQHF; DNA: TGCAGTGCCAGGGGGGGACAGCTCAATCAGCCCCAGCATTTT
J: TRBJ2-7; size: NA; D: TRBD2; V: TRBV5-1; CDR3: CASSFPGLATEQYF; DNA: TGCGCCAGCAGCTTTCCGGGACTAGCGACCGAGCAGTACTTC
J: TRBJ2-5; size: many; D: NA; V: TRBV6-5; CDR3: CASSLGLRLEETQYF; DNA: TGTGCCAGCAGTTTAGGCCTCAGACTAGAGGAGACCCAGTACTTC
J: TRBJ2-7; size: many; D: TRBD2; V: TRBV11-2; CDR3: CASSGLAGKSYEQYF; DNA: TGTGCCAGCAGCGGCCTAGCGGGGAAATCCTACGAGCAGTACTTC
J: TRBJ1-1; size: many; D: NA; V: TRBV6-2/TRBV6-3; CDR3: CASSYSVVAQTKNTEAFF; DNA: TGTGCCAGCAGTTACTCGGTTGTGGCACAAACGAAGAACACTGAAGCTTTCTTT
J: TRBJ1-2; size: NA; D: NA; V: TRBV12-3/TRBV12-4; CDR3: CASSFPSGSLNYGYTF; DNA: TGTGCCAGCAGTTTCCCTTCGGGTTCATTGAACTATGGCTACACCTTC
J: TRBJ1-2; size: many; D: TRBD1; V: TRBV12-3/TRBV12-4; CDR3: CASSSSTGKDYGYTF; DNA: TGTGCCAGCAGCTCTTCGACAGGGAAGGACTATGGCTACACCTTC
J: TRBJ1-2; size: many; D: NA; V: TRBV12-3/TRBV12-4; CDR3: CASSLAQGRGYGYTF; DNA: TGTGCCAGCAGTTTAGCGCAGGGAAGGGGCTATGGCTACACCTTC
J: TRBJ1-5; size: many; D: TRBD1; V: TRBV11-1; CDR3: CASSPVRGQGPNQPQHF; DNA: TGTGCCAGCAGCCCCGTCCGGGGACAGGGGCCCAATCAGCCCCAGCATTTT
J: TRBJ1-2; size: NA; D: NA; V: TRBV10-3; CDR3: CAIRTDASDGYTF; DNA: TGTGCCATCAGGACGGACGCCTCAGATGGCTACACCTTC
J: TRBJ2-7; size: NA; D: NA; V: TRBV30; CDR3: CAWNRLGLAEQYF; DNA: TGTGCCTGGAACCGACTAGGATTGGCCGAGCAGTACTTC
J: TRBJ2-2; size: many; D: TRBD2; V: TRBV5-1; CDR3: CASSFLAGANTGELFF; DNA: TGCGCCAGCAGCTTTCTAGCGGGGGCGAACACCGGGGAGCTGTTTTTT
J: TRBJ2-7; size: NA; D: TRBD2; V: TRBV12-3/TRBV12-4; CDR3: CASSPQGLAYHEQYF; DNA: TGTGCCAGCAGTCCACAGGGACTAGCCTATCACGAGCAGTACTTC
J: TRBJ1-2; size: few; D: NA; V: TRBV6-4; CDR3: CASSDSAANYGYTF; DNA: TGTGCCAGCAGTGACTCGGCCGCTAACTATGGCTACACCTTC
J: TRBJ1-1; size: few; D: NA; V: TRBV12-3/TRBV12-4; CDR3: CASSQTGRGAFF; DNA: TGTGCCAGCAGCCAGACAGGTCGGGGAGCTTTCTTT
J: TRBJ2-7; size: many; D: NA; V: TRBV10-3; CDR3: CAISESGGYEQYF; DNA: TGTGCCATCAGTGAGTCGGGGGGATACGAGCAGTACTTC
J: TRBJ1-5; size: NA; D: TRBD1; V: TRBV7-2; CDR3: CASSPTQGAGQPQHF; DNA: TGTGCCAGCAGCCCAACACAGGGGGCTGGGCAGCCCCAGCATTTT
J: TRBJ2-7; size: NA; D: NA; V: TRBV19; CDR3: CASSIGTDSYEQYF; DNA: TGTGCCAGTAGTATAGGGACGGACTCCTACGAGCAGTACTTC
J: TRBJ2-6; size: many; D: NA; V: TRBV28; CDR3: CASSYPPGVDGANVLTF; DNA: TGTGCCAGCAGTTACCCTCCGGGAGTGGATGGGGCCAACGTCCTGACTTTC
J: TRBJ2-5; size: few; D: NA; V: TRBV29-1; CDR3: CSVEDPRRETQYF; DNA: TGCAGCGTTGAAGATCCACGCCGAGAGACCCAGTACTTC
J: TRBJ2-6; size: NA; D: TRBD1; V: TRBV27; CDR3: CASSHSPQGPPYGANVLTF; DNA: TGTGCCAGCAGTCACAGCCCACAGGGGCCCCCATACGGGGCCAACGTCCTGACTTTC
J: TRBJ2-7; size: many; D: NA; V: TRBV11-1; CDR3: CASSLGGGRHRGYEQYF; DNA: TGTGCCAGCAGCCTCGGAGGAGGGAGGCATCGGGGGTACGAGCAGTACTTC
J: TRBJ2-5; size: NA; D: TRBD2; V: TRBV19; CDR3: CASSLRTSGGLGRETQYF; DNA: TGTGCCAGTAGTCTCCGGACTAGCGGGGGCCTCGGAAGAGAGACCCAGTACTTC
J: TRBJ2-7; size: many; D: TRBD1; V: TRBV27; CDR3: CASSLPGGKQYF; DNA: TGTGCCAGCAGTTTACCAGGGGGTAAGCAGTACTTC
J: TRBJ1-5; size: NA; D: NA; V: TRBV6-5; CDR3: CASSYGAASNQPQHF; DNA: TGTGCCAGCAGTTACGGAGCGGCATCGAATCAGCCCCAGCATTTT
J: TRBJ1-2; size: NA; D: NA; V: TRBV6-1; CDR3: CASSDPASYTF; DNA: TGTGCCAGCAGTGACCCAGCCAGCTACACCTTC